The 15 T cell receptor beta chains below come from one sample, sequenced in a study of T cell responses to AZD1222 COVID-19 vaccine. Repertoires were generated with immunoSEQ multiplex PCR, while TCRdb's copy carries only in-frame clones and drops some. The sample records 85,000 to 95,000 clones, around 91% being singletons. Sequencing was performed on peripheral blood, taken 28 days after the second AZD1222 dose. These receptors were taken from an adult who received the AZD1222 COVID-19 vaccine.

The chain couples TRBV7-6 to TRBJ1-1; 7 positions match TRBD1. After removal of 0 bases from V and 0 bases from J, the junction contained 1 base not matched to a gene. Germline values: CDR1 SGHVS, CDR2 FNYEAQ. The CDR3 is 15 amino acids. This CDR3 reads CASSLAGTVNTEAFF. DNA of the CDR3: TGTGCCAGCAGCTTAGCTGGGACAGTGAACACTGAAGCTTTCTTT.

The CDR3: CRGGDPTNYGYTF. CDR3 sequence (DNA): TGCAGGGGGGGGGACCCTACTAACTATGGCTACACCTTC. V gene TRBV29-1 combines with J gene TRBJ1-2, with D possibly being TRBD1 (5 bases). The germline CDR1 and CDR2 sequences are SQVTM and ANQGSEA. The CDR3 consists of 13 residues.

This clone has only one observation. The chain recombines TRBV6-5 with TRBJ1-1; 8 nucleotides line up with TRBD1. Germline loops: CDR1 MNHEY, CDR2 SVGAGI. The CDR3 contains 15 residues. The junction had 11 bases not matched to a gene; V was cut back by 6 bases and J by 5 bases. The CDR3 loop reads CASRPSQGAFTEAFF. As DNA, the CDR3 is TGTGCCAGCAGGCCATCTCAGGGGGCATTTACTGAAGCTTTCTTT.

V is TRBV30 and J is TRBJ1-1; D not resolved. Trimming shortened V by 3 bases and J by 0 bases, and 8 bases separated the two germline ends. This CDR3 has 13 residues. Germline V lookup: CDR1 GTSNPN, CDR2 SVGIG (reference sequence). As DNA, the CDR3 is TGTGCCTGGAGGAAAGGGTTGAACACTGAAGCTTTCTTT. Amino acid sequence: CAWRKGLNTEAFF.

This chain joins TRBV9 and TRBJ2-2; TRBD1 might be the D (5 bases). CDR1 and CDR2 from the germline V gene are SGDLS and YYNGEE. Between the trimmed V and J ends, which lost 4 bases and 5 bases, there was a span of 15 bases. This CDR3 spans 15 amino acids. For the CDR3, the DNA is TGTGCCAGCAGCTTACGCTTACAGGCGACCGGGGAGCTGTTTTTT. Translation: CASSLRLQATGELFF.

The chain combines TRBV28 with TRBJ1-3; TRBD1 agrees at 9 bases. Germline lookup yields CDR1 MDHEN and CDR2 SYDVKM. The length of the CDR3 is 15 residues. The V segment lost 5 bases and the J segment 3 bases; nucleotides outside the gene matches: 5. For the CDR3, the DNA is TGTGCCAGCAGTACCCCGACAGGGGGTGGAAACACCATATATTTT. Translation gives CASSTPTGGGNTIYF.

The V call is TRBV25-1, the J call TRBJ1-2, with D perhaps TRBD1 (6 bases). Germline V gives CDR1 MGHDK, CDR2 SYGVNS. V was shortened by 3 bases and J by 6 bases, with 11 bases between the two germline ends. The CDR3 contains 13 residues. This CDR3 reads CASSDVRGHGYTF. In DNA, the CDR3 is TGTGCCAGCAGTGATGTCAGGGGCCATGGCTACACCTTC.

V and J are TRBV2 and TRBJ2-3, with 8 bases lining up with TRBD1. The CDR3 contains 15 residues. V shed 7 bases and J 2 bases; nucleotides not matched to a gene: 8. Germline lookup yields CDR1 SNHLY and CDR2 FYNNEI. CDR3 bases: TGTGCCAGCACTCAACAGGGGGGCCCCACAGATACGCAGTATTTT. It yields the protein CASTQQGGPTDTQYF.

V and J are TRBV2 and TRBJ1-2, with D tentatively TRBD1 (6 bases). Germline V gene data show CDR1 as SNHLY and CDR2 as FYNNEI. The V gene lost 7 bases and the J gene lost 6 bases, with 18 bases spanning the gap. The CDR3 spans 14 residues. CDR3 bases: TGTGCCAGCATTCCCAGGGGAAAGAAGGATGGCTACACCTTC. Amino acid sequence: CASIPRGKKDGYTF.

The V call is TRBV7-9, the J call TRBJ2-5; TRBD1 agrees at 8 bases. The germline V gene has CDR1 SEHNR and CDR2 FQNEAQ (reference sequence). CDR3 length: 15 residues. V shed 6 bases and J 5 bases; nucleotides not matched to a gene: 11. The CDR3 sequence is CASRTTGEDTETQYF. CDR3 sequence (DNA): TGTGCCAGCAGAACGACAGGGGAAGATACGGAGACCCAGTACTTC. The full variable domain, rest sourced from reference TRBV7-9 and TRBJ2-5, is DTGVSQNPRHKITKRGQNVTFRCDPISEHNRLYWYRQTLGQGPEFLTYFQNEAQLEKSRLLSDRFSAERPKGSFSTLEIQRTEQGDSAMYLCASRTTGEDTETQYFGPGTRLLVL.

The chain carries TRBV5-4 and TRBJ2-3; 7 bases are shared with TRBD2. CDR3 length equals 15 residues. Germline lookup yields CDR1 SGHNT and CDR2 YYREEE (reference sequence). With V trimmed by 1 base and J by 1 base, 3 bases remained unmatched. The DNA for the CDR3 is TGTGCCAGCAGCTTGTTTGCGGGGGGCACAGATACGCAGTATTTT. Its translation is CASSLFAGGTDTQYF.

The J gene is TRBJ2-2, the V gene TRBV7-9; 7 bases match TRBD1. The germline CDR1 and CDR2 sequences are SEHNR and FQNEAQ (reference sequence). The CDR3 is 14 amino acids. The V gene end was trimmed by 5 bases and the J gene end by 10 bases; junction bases not matched to a gene: 10. DNA of the CDR3: TGTGCCAGCAGCCTCACAGGGGCGCGGAAGGAGCTGTTTTTT. This sequence encodes CASSLTGARKELFF.

This clone was counted once. CDR3 protein: CASSNLPDGYTF. In DNA form, the CDR3 reads TGTGCCAGTAGTAATTTGCCTGATGGCTACACCTTC. This sequence joins TRBV19 and TRBJ1-2, with D unresolved. CDR1 LNHDA and CDR2 SQIVND come from the germline V gene (reference sequence). The CDR3 is 12 residues long. The germline V and J ends were trimmed by 4 bases and 6 bases, with 9 bases remaining between them. The full variable domain, in which reference TRBV19 and TRBJ1-2 provide the parts outside the CDR3, is DGGITQSPKYLFRKEGQNVTLSCEQNLNHDAMYWYRQDPGQGLRLIYYSQIVNDFQKGDIAEGYSVSREKKESFPLTVTSAQKNPTAFYLCASSNLPDGYTFGSGTRLTVV.

This clone has only a few counts. V usage is TRBV5-6 and J usage is TRBJ1-1; D is undetermined. The CDR3 consists of 17 residues. The V end was cut by 5 bases, the J end by 2 bases, with 22 bases between. In germline, CDR1 is SGHDT, CDR2 YYEEEE. The CDR3: CASSLWVGVRLNTEAFF. The CDR3 bases are TGTGCCAGCAGTCTCTGGGTTGGGGTACGGCTTAACACTGAAGCTTTCTTT.

The chain links TRBV11-3 to TRBJ2-1, with D possibly called TRBD1 or TRBD2 (5 bases each). V was shortened by 5 bases and J by 1 base, with 9 bases between the two germline ends. The length of the CDR3 is 14 residues. Germline loops: CDR1 SGHNT, CDR2 YENEEA. The CDR3 protein is CASSRGLSYNEQFF. The CDR3 DNA reads as TGTGCCAGCAGCCGGGGCCTTTCCTACAATGAGCAGTTCTTC.